Below, 31 T cell receptor beta chains from the same sample are listed, as sequenced in a study of Graves' ophthalmopathy and Graves' hyperthyroidism. Scientists amplified the TCR beta CDR3 regions from RNA transcripts. First-round RT-PCR employed HTBI primers, with a second-round multiplex PCR after it. TCRdb recomputed calls from the multiplex PCR reads with MiXCR, one row per CDR3 protein. The table has around 400,000 distinct CDR3 sequences, around 21% seen once; the top ten hold roughly 3%. Sequenced material: peripheral blood. The receptors derive from a woman aged 18 to 35 with stable Graves' hyperthyroidism.

Ten or more counts support this clonotype. This sequence joins TRBV27 and TRBJ1-1; D is uncertain. Per the germline V gene, CDR1 is MNHEY and CDR2 is SMNVEV (reference sequence). With 1 base removed from V and 4 bases from J, the gap between germline ends came to 13 bases. This CDR3 region has 15 residues. CDR3 sequence: CASSLYTDLGTEAFF. Here the CDR3 DNA reads TGTGCCAGCAGTTTATATACAGACCTGGGCACTGAAGCTTTCTTT.

There are many counts of this clonotype. The chain combines TRBV7-2 with TRBJ2-7; D is possibly TRBD1 (6 bases). This CDR3 region has 13 residues. The germline V gene has CDR1 SGHTA and CDR2 FQGNSA. Trimming cost V 5 bases and J 3 bases, with 11 bases left between them. Here the CDR3 reads CASSAQQGYEQYF. The DNA for the CDR3 is TGTGCCAGCAGCGCGCAACAGGGCTACGAGCAGTACTTC.

The chain links TRBV19 to TRBJ2-2, with 13 bases identical to TRBD2. Unmatched junction bases numbered 3, after V lost 3 bases and J lost 5 bases. Looked up from germline, CDR1 is LNHDA and CDR2 is SQIVND (reference sequence). The CDR3 loop spans 16 amino acids. This CDR3 reads CASSMGLAGRTGELFF. CDR3 nucleotide sequence: TGTGCCAGTAGTATGGGACTAGCGGGAAGGACCGGGGAGCTGTTTTTT.

This clonotype has at least ten counts. The V call is TRBV6-1, the J call TRBJ2-7, with 9 bases matching TRBD2. CDR3 size: 13 residues. V shed 6 bases and J 3 bases; nucleotides not matched to a gene: 3. Germline V gene data show CDR1 as MNHNS and CDR2 as SASEGT. The CDR3 DNA sequence: TGTGCCAGCAGAGGGACTAGCCTCTACGAGCAGTACTTC. Protein product: CASRGTSLYEQYF.

This clonotype was counted ten times or more. The chain carries TRBV12-3 or TRBV12-4 and TRBJ1-2; TRBD1 might be the D (6 bases). The CDR3 extends over 18 amino acids. V was pared by 5 bases and J by 2 bases, with 24 bases between. This CDR3 is CASSPFRDWGHGNYGYTF. CDR3 bases: TGTGCCAGCAGTCCCTTCAGAGACTGGGGGCATGGAAACTATGGCTACACCTTC.

The V gene is TRBV7-2, the J gene TRBJ1-3; tentative D call: TRBD1 (5 bases). The germline V gene encodes CDR1 SGHTA and CDR2 FQGNSA. Trimming pared 6 bases from V and 4 bases from J, leaving 16 bases between. This CDR3 region has 15 residues. DNA for the CDR3: TGTGCCAGCAGTCCGAAAGGGGCAGGGGGAAACACCATATATTTT. Encoded protein: CASSPKGAGGNTIYF.

This clonotype occurred many times. The V gene is TRBV12-3 or TRBV12-4, the J gene TRBJ2-7, with D unresolved. The CDR3 loop spans 15 amino acids. Between the trimmed V and J ends, which lost 2 bases and 2 bases, there was a span of 13 bases. Here the CDR3 reads CASSLRRVSTYEQYF. DNA of the CDR3: TGTGCCAGCAGTTTACGAAGGGTGTCCACCTACGAGCAGTACTTC.

This clonotype was recorded a few times. CDR3 in DNA: TGTGCCTGGAGTAAGCAGGGCCCTTTCTACGAGCAGTACTTC. Amino acid sequence: CAWSKQGPFYEQYF. The chain combines TRBV30 with TRBJ2-7; possible D gene TRBD1, 5 bases. Germline V CDR1 and CDR2: GTSNPN, SVGIG (reference sequence). The V gene lost 2 bases and the J gene lost 3 bases, with 14 bases spanning the gap. The CDR3 contains 14 residues.

The V gene is TRBV5-1, the J gene TRBJ2-7; 8 bases match TRBD2. J was trimmed by 0 bases and V by 5 bases; bases with no gene match: 4. The CDR3 loop spans 14 amino acids. CDR1 is SGHRS and CDR2 is YFSETQ in the germline V gene. CDR3 region: CASRVGGDSYEQYF. CDR3 nucleotides: TGCGCCAGCAGAGTCGGGGGGGACTCCTACGAGCAGTACTTC.

In its sample, this clonotype was seen many times. The chain joins TRBV14 to TRBJ1-2, with 9 bases aligning to TRBD1. CDR1 is SGHDN, CDR2 FVKESK, per germline. The junction had 7 bases not matched to a gene; V was cut back by 5 bases and J by 3 bases. The CDR3 extends over 15 amino acids. DNA for the CDR3: TGTGCCAGCAGCGCCCGACAGGGGGGAGACTATGGCTACACCTTC. Translation: CASSARQGGDYGYTF.

This clonotype came up many times. This chain connects TRBV15 to TRBJ1-5; D gene uncertain. This CDR3 has 14 residues. V was clipped by 1 base and J by 2 bases, with 6 bases between them. Looked up from germline, CDR1 is LNHNV and CDR2 is YYDKDF (reference sequence). CDR3 protein: CATSRGIGNQPQHF. Here the CDR3 DNA reads TGTGCCACCAGCAGAGGGATAGGCAATCAGCCCCAGCATTTT.

This clonotype was recorded many times. The V gene is TRBV11-2, the J gene TRBJ1-6, with D perhaps TRBD1 (6 bases). Germline assignment: CDR1 SGHAT and CDR2 FQNNGV. This CDR3 has 15 residues. Deletions cut 4 bases from V and 10 bases from J, with 17 bases between. CDR3 nucleotide sequence: TGTGCCAGCAGCTACGGACAGCTAGCGAGGTCACCCCTCCACTTT. Translation gives CASSYGQLARSPLHF.

This clonotype was detected many times. The chain couples TRBV14 to TRBJ1-1; no definite D call. CDR3 length: 17 amino acids. The V and J ends lost 0 bases and 4 bases respectively, with 18 bases between them. Germline CDR1 SGHDN, CDR2 FVKESK. The CDR3 protein is CASSQEAGTTLFTEAFF. DNA for the CDR3: TGTGCCAGCAGCCAAGAGGCAGGCACCACTCTGTTCACTGAAGCTTTCTTT.

This clonotype was recorded at least ten times. This chain links TRBV6-2 or TRBV6-3 with TRBJ1-2, with D possibly being TRBD1 (5 bases). The CDR3 loop spans 12 amino acids. Germline CDR1 reads MNHEY; CDR2 reads SVGEGT. V lost 6 bases, J lost 1 base, and 6 bases lay in between. The CDR3 loop is CASRGDNYGYTF. The CDR3 region has the DNA TGTGCCAGCAGAGGGGATAACTATGGCTACACCTTC.

The chain uses TRBV28 and TRBJ2-5; a weak D match, TRBD2 (5 bases). Germline CDR1 MDHEN, CDR2 SYDVKM. The CDR3 is made up of 16 amino acids. Trimming removed 3 bases from V and 1 base from J, with 15 bases in between. CDR3 sequence (DNA): TGTGCCAGCAGTTTGGGTCGGGCAGGAGGCCAAGAGACCCAGTACTTC. Protein product: CASSLGRAGGQETQYF.

The gene calls are TRBV12-3 or TRBV12-4 and TRBJ2-7, with D maybe TRBD2 (5 bases). This CDR3 is 13 amino acids long. V was cut by 5 bases and J by 6 bases, with 14 bases left in between. The CDR3 protein is CASSPSRAAEQYF. For the CDR3, the DNA is TGTGCCAGCAGTCCGAGCCGAGCGGCCGAGCAGTACTTC.

The rearrangement joins TRBV12-3 or TRBV12-4 to TRBJ1-1, with no clear D. Trimming removed 10 bases at V and 8 bases at J, with 14 bases between. The CDR3 loop spans 11 amino acids. CDR3 region: CAISRSLEAFF. In DNA, the CDR3 is TGTGCCATCAGCCGGTCTCTGGAAGCTTTCTTT.

This clonotype was counted between two and nine times. The V and J genes are TRBV3-1 and TRBJ1-1; D is ambiguous. Germline values: CDR1 LGHDT, CDR2 YNNKEL (reference sequence). V was pared by 4 bases and J by 10 bases, with 16 bases between. CDR3 size: 13 residues. The CDR3 sequence is CASSPGVFSGAFF. CDR3 nucleotides: TGTGCCAGCAGCCCTGGGGTCTTCTCGGGAGCTTTCTTT.

This chain uses TRBV6-1 with TRBJ1-1, with D tentatively TRBD1 (6 bases). The V and J ends lost 8 bases and 2 bases respectively, with 15 bases between them. This CDR3 is 14 amino acids long. Germline V lookup: CDR1 MNHNS, CDR2 SASEGT. The CDR3 region has the DNA TGTGCCAGCCTAGATCCAGGGGACAACACTGAAGCTTTCTTT. Translating it yields CASLDPGDNTEAFF.

Ten or more counts support this clonotype. The chain has TRBV25-1 and TRBJ1-1, with a possible D match to TRBD1 (5 bases). Germline assignment: CDR1 MGHDK and CDR2 SYGVNS. The CDR3 is 13 amino acids. V shed 6 bases and J shed 7 bases, with 15 bases lying between them. CDR3 protein: CASRGPGLNEAFF. The CDR3 nucleotides read TGTGCCAGCAGGGGGCCAGGGTTAAATGAAGCTTTCTTT. Full variable domain (remainder filled in from reference TRBV25-1 and TRBJ1-1): EADIYQTPRYLVIGTGKKITLECSQTMGHDKMYWYQQDPGMELHLIHYSYGVNSTEKGDLSSESTVSRIRTEHFPLTLESARPSHTSQYLCASRGPGLNEAFFGQGTRLTVV.

This clonotype was found many times. The V call is TRBV4-1, the J call TRBJ2-7; no reliable D call. Trimming cost V 4 bases and J 7 bases, with 17 bases left between them. CDR3 length: 14 amino acids. CDR1 and CDR2 from the germline V gene are MGHRA and YSYEKL. This chain's CDR3 is CASSPGPTSSEQYF. DNA for the CDR3: TGCGCCAGCAGCCCGGGTCCCACCTCGTCGGAGCAGTACTTC.

This clonotype appeared a few times. The chain employs TRBV4-1 and TRBJ1-1, with D unclear. This CDR3 is 18 amino acids long. V was pared by 0 bases and J by 6 bases, with 23 bases between. Per the germline V gene, CDR1 is MGHRA and CDR2 is YSYEKL. CDR3 loop: CASSQDPAQANRLSEAFF. The CDR3 bases are TGCGCCAGCAGCCAAGACCCGGCCCAGGCAAACCGGCTTTCTGAAGCTTTCTTT.

The chain joins TRBV12-3 or TRBV12-4 to TRBJ1-2; D may be TRBD1 (5 bases). V shed 4 bases and J shed 2 bases, with 14 bases lying between them. This CDR3 contains 15 residues. CDR3 residues: CASSWGSKANYGYTF. CDR3 DNA sequence: TGTGCCAGCAGTTGGGGGTCCAAGGCCAACTATGGCTACACCTTC.

This clonotype was observed at least ten times. This chain uses TRBV18 with TRBJ1-5; TRBD1 aligns across 10 bases. Germline values: CDR1 KGHSH, CDR2 LQKENI. This CDR3 is built from 15 residues. Trimming cost V 4 bases and J 5 bases; bases outside gene matches: 5. The CDR3 DNA follows: TGTGCCAGCTCACTCGGGACAGGGGCAGATCAGCCCCAGCATTTT. Translating gives CASSLGTGADQPQHF.

This clonotype was seen at least ten times. The chain recombines TRBV10-3 with TRBJ1-3; D ambiguous. The length of the CDR3 is 15 residues. Trimming shortened V by 5 bases and J by 0 bases, and 11 bases separated the two germline ends. Germline CDR1 and CDR2: ENHRY and SYGVKD. CDR3 sequence: CAISLGSISGNTIYF. CDR3 in DNA: TGTGCCATCAGTTTGGGGAGTATCTCTGGAAACACCATATATTTT.

This clonotype appeared many times. The gene calls are TRBV19 and TRBJ2-7, with TRBD2 matching over 11 bases. Trimming removed 2 bases from V and 6 bases from J; junction bases left unmatched: 18. There are 19 residues in the CDR3. Per germline, CDR1 LNHDA and CDR2 SQIVND (reference sequence). CDR3 sequence: CASSIPLSGLAAPGREQYF. As DNA, the CDR3 is TGTGCCAGTAGTATACCCCTCTCGGGACTAGCGGCTCCTGGACGCGAGCAGTACTTC.

The genes are TRBV15 and TRBJ1-5; 7 bases are shared with TRBD1. The CDR3 runs to 16 residues. Trimming cost V 8 bases and J 3 bases; bases outside gene matches: 13. The germline V gene has CDR1 LNHNV and CDR2 YYDKDF (reference sequence). The CDR3 region has the DNA TGTGCCACCGCTGAAAGGGACAGTCGATTCAATCAGCCCCAGCATTTT. Protein: CATAERDSRFNQPQHF.

A word on this clonotype: A much more abundant neighbour one base away suggests this may be a read error. The rearrangement uses TRBV20-1 and TRBJ1-1; D remains unclear. The CDR3 is 11 residues long. CDR1 is DFQATT, CDR2 SNEGSKA, per germline (reference sequence). Deletions cut 6 bases from V and 3 bases from J, with 8 bases between. The DNA for the CDR3 is TGCAGTGCGAAACATGACACTGAAGCTTTCTTT. Protein sequence: CSAKHDTEAFF.

The sample holds many counts of this clonotype. The genes are TRBV6-2 or TRBV6-3 and TRBJ2-7, with 8 bases fitting TRBD2. Germline V lookup: CDR1 MNHEY, CDR2 SVGEGT. CDR3 length: 14 amino acids. The V segment lost 0 bases and the J segment 3 bases; nucleotides outside the gene matches: 1. CDR3: CASSYSAGGYEQYF. For the CDR3, the DNA is TGTGCCAGCAGTTACTCTGCGGGAGGCTACGAGCAGTACTTC.

This clonotype was detected ten times or more. The CDR3 nucleotides read TGTGCCAGCAGCTCCCCTCTTCTAGAGACCCAGTACTTC. It yields the protein CASSSPLLETQYF. The chain couples TRBV28 to TRBJ2-5, with D uncertain. Trimming shortened V by 6 bases and J by 4 bases, and 12 bases separated the two germline ends. Germline V gene lookup returns CDR1 MDHEN and CDR2 SYDVKM. This CDR3 has 13 residues.

This clonotype was recorded many times. The chain joins TRBV6-1 to TRBJ1-5; the D is unclear. Germline CDR1 reads MNHNS; CDR2 reads SASEGT. V lost 10 bases to trimming and J lost 1 base, with 11 bases between them. There are 13 residues in the CDR3. The CDR3 protein is CATRRVSNQPQHF. In DNA, the CDR3 is TGTGCCACCAGAAGGGTGAGCAATCAGCCCCAGCATTTT.